This is a list of T cell receptor beta chains from one sample in a study of cytomegalovirus exposure and HLA in healthy donors. The repertoire was sequenced with immunoSEQ multiplex PCR; TCRdb's copy has only in-frame clones and lacks some. The sample has approximately 100,000 clones; 55% to 75% are singletons. The source material was PBMCs. The receptors originated from a man aged 55 to 70 in good health and CMV-seronegative. The CDR3 runs from the conserved cysteine through the conserved F or W. The D gene is left open where the match is weak. Some rows mark clone size as missing; the rest say once, few, many or name a class of expanded clone.

TRBV28	.	.	TRBJ1-5	TGTGCCAGCAGTTTATATTCCATCAATCAGCCCCAGCATTTT	CASSLYSINQPQHF
TRBV27	.	.	TRBJ1-6	TGTGCCAGCAGGGATTGGACTGTCTCTTCACCCCTCCACTTT	CASRDWTVSSPLHF
TRBV28	few	TRBD1	TRBJ2-7	TGTGCCAGCAGTTTAACAGCAACAGGGGGCTACGAGCAGTACTTC	CASSLTATGGYEQYF
TRBV5-4	.	TRBD1	TRBJ1-5	TGTGCCACAAAGGACAGGGGGGCAGGTCAGCCCCAGCATTTT	CATKDRGAGQPQHF
TRBV9	.	TRBD1	TRBJ1-1	TGTGCCAGCAGCGTATTTGTGGGACAGGATGACACTGAAGCTTTCTTT	CASSVFVGQDDTEAFF
TRBV6-5	.	.	TRBJ2-5	TGTGCCAGCAGTTACCCCATGGAGCGGTTAAACTTC	CASSYPMERLNF
TRBV28	.	TRBD1	TRBJ2-5	TGTGCCAGCAGTCCAGGGACAGAATATCAAGAGACCCAGTACTTC	CASSPGTEYQETQYF
TRBV7-7	.	.	TRBJ2-7	TGTGCCAGCAGCTTAGCGAAAGGGCGGGACTACGAGCAGTACTTC	CASSLAKGRDYEQYF
TRBV7-9	.	.	TRBJ2-2	TGTGCCAGCAGCTTAATGGGGGCCGGGAATAACGCGAACACCGGGGAGCTGTTTTTT	CASSLMGAGNNANTGELFF
TRBV28	few	TRBD1	TRBJ2-7	TGTGCCAGCAGAACGGGGGCCGGGACAGGGGGCAGGTGGGAGCAGTACTTC	CASRTGAGTGGRWEQYF
TRBV19	.	.	TRBJ2-2	TGTGCCAGTAGCCAACAGTCGAACACCGGGGAGCTGTTTTTT	CASSQQSNTGELFF
TRBV5-6	.	.	TRBJ1-2	TGTGCCAGCAGCTTGGGGGGCGGCTACACCTTC	CASSLGGGYTF
TRBV18	.	TRBD1	TRBJ2-5	TGTGCCAGCTCACGGGACAGACTAAGCGAGGAGACCCAGTACTTC	CASSRDRLSEETQYF
TRBV9	.	TRBD2	TRBJ2-1	TGTGCCAGTGCCGGGGGGGCGTACAATGAGCAGTTCTTC	CASAGGAYNEQFF
TRBV5-1	.	.	TRBJ1-2	TGCGCCACCGGGGAAAATCAGAATGGCTACACCTTC	CATGENQNGYTF
TRBV6-7	.	TRBD2	TRBJ2-7	TGTGCCAGCAGTTACCACCGACCCGGGAGGCCGCTCCCTTGGGGATCCTACGAGCAGTACTTC	CASSYHRPGRPLPWGSYEQYF
TRBV5-4	.	TRBD1	TRBJ1-2	TGTGCCAGCAGCTTTTGGGACAGGGTCTATGGCTACACCTTC	CASSFWDRVYGYTF
TRBV4-2	.	.	TRBJ2-3	TGTGCCAGCAGCCAAGGAAGTGGGGGCGCAGATACGCAGTATTTT	CASSQGSGGADTQYF
TRBV30	.	.	TRBJ1-1	TGTGCCTGGAGTCCCAAGGGAATAAGGAGGGCGGCTTTCTTT	CAWSPKGIRRAAFF
TRBV5-1	.	.	TRBJ2-3	TGCGCCAGCAGCTTCCGACAGGCCTGGGCAGATACGCAGTATTTT	CASSFRQAWADTQYF
TRBV6-1	.	.	TRBJ2-5	TGTGCCAGCAGGGAGACCACATGGGAGACCCAGTACTTC	CASRETTWETQYF
TRBV11-3	.	TRBD2	TRBJ2-7	TGTGCCAGCAGCTTGCGGGGGGCTACGTACGAGCAGTACTTC	CASSLRGATYEQYF
TRBV6-5	.	.	TRBJ1-2	TGTGCCAGCAGTGAACTTAGCTACACCTTC	CASSELSYTF
TRBV27	.	TRBD2	TRBJ2-1	TGTGCCAGCGGGGGACTATATGAGCAGTTCTTC	CASGGLYEQFF
TRBV5-5	.	.	TRBJ2-5	TGTGCCAGCAGCCGAACGACAGACCAAGAGACCCAGTACTTC	CASSRTTDQETQYF
TRBV14	.	TRBD2	TRBJ2-1	TGTGCCAGCAGCCAAAGCGGGGGGGTATTTAATGAGCAGTTCTTC	CASSQSGGVFNEQFF
TRBV19	.	.	TRBJ2-7	TGTGCCAGTAGTATCTCCGTCACTCCCTACGAGCAGTACTTC	CASSISVTPYEQYF
TRBV4-1	.	.	TRBJ1-5	TGCGCCAGCAGCCAAGAAAGGCAGGGGAATCAGCCCCAGCATTTT	CASSQERQGNQPQHF